The 27 T cell receptor beta chains in this list originate from one sample, sequenced in a study of control samples from healthy donors and cancer patients. Profiling relied on immunoSEQ multiplex PCR, and the TCRdb table lists in-frame clones only, not all of them. Among about 48,000 clones, approximately 93% were seen once, and the ten largest hold around 20%. The sample consisted of PBMCs. These receptors were obtained from a woman aged 50 to 65 with head and neck cancer.

The rearrangement joins TRBV25-1 to TRBJ1-2; no reliable D call. Per germline, CDR1 MGHDK and CDR2 SYGVNS. The V gene lost 2 bases and the J gene lost 2 bases, with 9 bases spanning the gap. There are 14 residues in the CDR3. The CDR3 spells CASSEHRRNYGYTF. The CDR3 nucleotides are TGTGCCAGCAGTGAACACAGAAGGAACTATGGCTACACCTTC.

The genes are TRBV27 and TRBJ2-3; TRBD2 matches at 9 bases. The CDR3 has 21 amino acids. The germline V gene has CDR1 MNHEY and CDR2 SMNVEV (reference sequence). After removal of 3 bases from V and 2 bases from J, the junction contained 21 bases not matched to a gene. CDR3 coding DNA: TGTGCCAGCAGTTTTCTCCCCCCGGACATCACTACTAGCGGGCTCACAGATACGCAGTATTTT. Protein: CASSFLPPDITTSGLTDTQYF.

The chain recombines TRBV29-1 with TRBJ2-4; a weak D match, TRBD1 (7 bases). CDR3 length: 11 amino acids. With 5 bases removed from V and 10 bases from J, the gap between germline ends came to 12 bases. Germline CDR1 SQVTM, CDR2 ANQGSEA. CDR3 sequence (DNA): TGCAGCGTTACGGCAGGGGGGATTCAGTACTTC. Its translation is CSVTAGGIQYF.

In its sample, this clone was seen once. The chain carries TRBV7-2 and TRBJ1-2, with D maybe TRBD1 (5 bases). This CDR3 is built from 13 residues. From germline, CDR1 is SGHTA and CDR2 FQGNSA. V was clipped by 3 bases and J by 5 bases, with 10 bases between them. Here the CDR3 reads CASSFQGDYGYTF. CDR3 in DNA: TGTGCCAGCAGCTTCCAGGGTGATTATGGCTACACCTTC.

This chain connects TRBV10-3 to TRBJ1-4; possible D gene TRBD1, 6 bases. The CDR3 consists of 14 residues. Trimming took 3 bases from V and 10 from J, leaving 15 bases between them. Germline V gene lookup returns CDR1 ENHRY and CDR2 SYGVKD. CDR3: CAISDPKGEGKLFF. The CDR3 nucleotides are TGTGCCATCAGTGACCCTAAGGGGGAGGGAAAACTGTTTTTT.

This clone was counted between two and nine times. The CDR3 nucleotides are TGTGCCAGCAGTGACTCCGGGACAGGGTCCTACAATGAGCAGTTCTTC. This translates into CASSDSGTGSYNEQFF. V and J are TRBV6-4 and TRBJ2-1; 9 bases line up with TRBD1. Germline V CDR1 and CDR2: MRHNA, SNTAGT. Trimming took 0 bases from V and 1 from J; bases not matched to a gene: 1. The CDR3 is 16 residues long.

This clone was counted once. The chain couples TRBV11-2 to TRBJ2-5; D unresolved. The germline gives CDR1 SGHAT, CDR2 FQNNGV. Trimming cost V 1 base and J 3 bases, with 9 bases left between them. There are 14 residues in the CDR3. The CDR3 sequence is CASSLAVGKETQYF. CDR3 sequence (DNA): TGTGCCAGCAGCTTAGCGGTAGGCAAAGAGACCCAGTACTTC.

CDR3 in amino acids: CASSFNGAGNQPQHF. In nucleotides, the CDR3 is TGTGCCAGCAGCTTCAATGGGGCAGGCAATCAGCCCCAGCATTTT. J is TRBJ1-5 and V is TRBV7-2; the D gene is possibly TRBD1 (5 bases). Germline CDR1 reads SGHTA; CDR2 reads FQGNSA. The V gene lost 3 bases and the J gene lost 2 bases, with 11 bases spanning the gap. This CDR3 spans 15 amino acids.

The chain couples TRBV4-1 to TRBJ2-7; TRBD2 matches at 10 bases. The CDR3 loop spans 14 amino acids. Trimming at V came to 3 bases and at J to 6 bases, leaving 5 bases not matched to a gene. Germline CDR1 MGHRA, CDR2 YSYEKL. In DNA, the CDR3 is TGCGCCAGCAGCCAGCTAGCGGGAGTAATCGAGCAGTACTTC. This sequence encodes CASSQLAGVIEQYF.

This clone was found a few times. The chain carries TRBV4-1 and TRBJ2-7; D unclear. Per germline, CDR1 MGHRA and CDR2 YSYEKL. The CDR3 spans 14 residues. The V and J ends lost 4 bases and 3 bases respectively, with 13 bases between them. CDR3 nucleotides: TGCGCCAGCAGCCCGGGCCTGGTGGGCTACGAGCAGTACTTC. As protein: CASSPGLVGYEQYF.

The chain joins TRBV5-3 to TRBJ2-2; 8 bases map to TRBD1. TRBV5-3 is filed as an ORF, its function uncertain. Germline trimming cut 4 bases from V and 0 bases from J; bases unmatched to any gene: 8. The CDR3 runs 17 residues. The CDR3 nucleotides are TGTGCCAGAAGCGACGACAGGGGCCCCCCGAACACCGGGGAGCTGTTTTTT. This gives the protein CARSDDRGPPNTGELFF.

The chain combines TRBV24-1 with TRBJ2-2; TRBD2 matches at 13 bases. CDR3 length: 17 amino acids. Germline V CDR1 and CDR2: KGHDR, SFDVKD. After removal of 3 bases from V and 7 bases from J, the junction contained 7 bases not matched to a gene. In DNA, the CDR3 is TGTGCCACCAGTGATGGACTAGCGGGGGCCACCATCGGGGAGCTGTTTTTT. Translated: CATSDGLAGATIGELFF.

This clone came up once. The chain has TRBV27 and TRBJ1-5; D ambiguous. This CDR3 is built from 13 residues. Germline-derived CDR1 and CDR2 are MNHEY and SMNVEV (reference sequence). Between the trimmed V and J ends, which lost 6 bases and 4 bases, there was a span of 10 bases. The DNA of the CDR3 is TGTGCCAGCAGATCTCAAGGGAATCAGCCCCAGCATTTT. This gives the protein CASRSQGNQPQHF.

V usage is TRBV7-9 and J usage is TRBJ1-1, with D possibly matching TRBD1 (5 bases). V dropped 5 bases and J dropped 7 bases, with 8 bases sitting between them. The length of the CDR3 is 11 residues. Germline V CDR1 and CDR2: SEHNR, FQNEAQ (reference sequence). The CDR3 spells CASSRDVEAFF. The CDR3 DNA is TGTGCCAGCAGCAGGGACGTTGAAGCTTTCTTT.

This clone was seen only a few times. The rearrangement uses TRBV5-1 and TRBJ2-1; no clear D gene. Deletions cut 5 bases from V and 0 bases from J, with 12 bases between. The CDR3 sequence is 15 residues long. Germline V gene lookup returns CDR1 SGHRS and CDR2 YFSETQ. DNA for the CDR3: TGCGCCAGCAGTTCGAGTCCTGGCTCCTACAATGAGCAGTTCTTC. Its translation is CASSSSPGSYNEQFF.

V gene TRBV19 combines with J gene TRBJ1-2, with D perhaps matching TRBD1 (6 bases). Looked up from germline, CDR1 is LNHDA and CDR2 is SQIVND (reference sequence). Trimming pared 9 bases from V and 5 bases from J, leaving 22 bases between. The CDR3 length is 15 residues. The CDR3 bases are TGTGCCAGCCAGACAGGAGCCTCCATACTGTATGGCTACACCTTC. Amino acids: CASQTGASILYGYTF.

The chain has TRBV5-1 and TRBJ2-1; 9 bases are shared with TRBD1. The CDR3 sequence is 18 residues long. CDR1 is SGHRS, CDR2 YFSETQ, per germline. After removal of 3 bases from V and 9 bases from J, the junction contained 19 bases not matched to a gene. Written as DNA, the CDR3 is TGCGCCAGCAGCTCTATTACCCTGGGACAGGGAGGTTACGGTGAGCAGTTCTTC. Protein: CASSSITLGQGGYGEQFF.

This clone has a single count. The rearrangement joins TRBV19 to TRBJ1-5, with a possible D match to TRBD1 (5 bases). V was trimmed by 4 bases and J by 7 bases, leaving 20 bases between them. Germline lookup yields CDR1 LNHDA and CDR2 SQIVND (reference sequence). This CDR3 has 16 amino acids. CDR3 protein: CASSTYSQGGKQPQHF. The DNA of the CDR3 is TGTGCCAGTAGTACATACTCGCAGGGAGGAAAACAGCCCCAGCATTTT.

The V and J genes are TRBV28 and TRBJ2-1; 8 bases align to TRBD1. The CDR3 contains 22 residues. In germline, CDR1 is MDHEN, CDR2 SYDVKM. The ends lost 5 bases at V and 4 bases at J; junction bases unmatched: 28. CDR3 in DNA: TGTGCCAGCAGTCGGCTCCGGGGCCAAACATTGTGGGGACAGGAAGGGTACAATGAGCAGTTCTTC. This gives the protein CASSRLRGQTLWGQEGYNEQFF.

The V gene is TRBV7-9, the J gene TRBJ2-1, with 9 bases lining up with TRBD2. The CDR3 contains 16 residues. Germline lookup yields CDR1 SEHNR and CDR2 FQNEAQ (reference sequence). With 0 bases clipped from V and 2 bases from J, the junction kept 2 bases outside the gene matches. CDR3 loop: CASSLALAGTYNEQFF. CDR3 nucleotides: TGTGCCAGCAGCTTAGCTCTAGCGGGGACCTACAATGAGCAGTTCTTC.

The chain combines TRBV28 with TRBJ2-7, with TRBD1 as a possible D gene (5 bases). CDR3 length: 13 residues. V lost 5 bases and J 7 bases, leaving 15 bases between the germline ends. Germline assignment: CDR1 MDHEN and CDR2 SYDVKM. As DNA, the CDR3 is TGTGCCAGCAGTGACCCACTGGGGCGGGAGCAGTACTTC. Its protein product is CASSDPLGREQYF.

The chain carries TRBV12-3 or TRBV12-4 and TRBJ2-2; D gene unclear. The CDR3 has 13 residues. V was clipped by 6 bases and J by 1 base, with 6 bases between them. DNA of the CDR3: TGTGCCAGCAGGCGGCAGAACACCGGGGAGCTGTTTTTT. Translated: CASRRQNTGELFF.

This rearrangement joins TRBV6-5 to TRBJ1-5; D unresolved. This CDR3 has 14 amino acids. From germline, CDR1 is MNHEY and CDR2 SVGAGI. Trimming pared 6 bases from V and 2 bases from J, leaving 11 bases between. The CDR3 DNA reads TGTGCCAGCAGCCGGGGTATTGGCAATCAGCCCCAGCATTTT. It codes for CASSRGIGNQPQHF.

V usage is TRBV5-1 and J usage is TRBJ2-2; 8 nucleotides line up with TRBD2. From germline, CDR1 is SGHRS and CDR2 YFSETQ. With V trimmed by 3 bases and J by 0 bases, 4 bases remained unmatched. CDR3 length equals 16 residues. CDR3 loop: CASSSAGGANTGELFF. The CDR3 region has the DNA TGCGCCAGCAGCTCGGCGGGGGGCGCGAACACCGGGGAGCTGTTTTTT. Full variable domain (remainder filled in from reference TRBV5-1 and TRBJ2-2): KAGVTQTPRYLIKTRGQQVTLSCSPISGHRSVSWYQQTPGQGLQFLFEYFSETQRNKGNFPGRFSGRQFSNSRSEMNVSTLELGDSALYLCASSSAGGANTGELFFGEGSRLTVL.

The gene calls are TRBV11-2 and TRBJ2-7; D might be TRBD2 (7 bases). There are 15 residues in the CDR3. The V and J ends lost 3 bases and 1 base respectively, with 13 bases between them. Germline CDR1 SGHAT, CDR2 FQNNGV. As DNA, the CDR3 is TGTGCCAGCAGCTTGGCCGCGGGGGCTTCCTACGAGCAGTACTTC. Translated: CASSLAAGASYEQYF.

The table lists this clone with a few counts. This chain joins TRBV7-2 and TRBJ1-2, with TRBD1 identical over 8 bases. There are 14 residues in the CDR3. Germline V gives CDR1 SGHTA, CDR2 FQGNSA. The V and J ends lost 5 bases and 5 bases, in that order; junction bases with no gene match: 7. The CDR3: CASSLVRGQYGYTF. The CDR3 bases are TGTGCCAGCAGCCTCGTCAGGGGGCAATATGGCTACACCTTC.

The V call is TRBV5-1, the J call TRBJ2-1; the D gene is possibly TRBD1 (6 bases). The V gene's germline CDR1 is SGHRS and CDR2 YFSETQ. CDR3 length: 13 amino acids. V gave up 4 bases and J gave up 9 bases, with 14 bases separating them. The CDR3 bases are TGCGCCAGCAGCCGAGGGGACAACAGTGAGCAGTTCTTC. Residues: CASSRGDNSEQFF.